The T cell receptor (beta chain) under discussion was sequenced for a study of blood T cell repertoires in COVID-19. In the authors' methods: Amplification of reference gene primers was used by the study to estimate nucleated cell counts. Assay: immunoSEQ multiplex PCR; the TCRdb copy retains only in-frame clones and omits some. V and J calls and clone size are those listed in that table; D and trimming were worked out from the DNA. The table shows around 400,000 clones, with 83% occurring only once. Allocation to cohorts depended on clinical history reported by the participants. The sequencing sample was made of PBMCs or T cells enriched from blood (not recorded which). The receptor's source is a woman aged 45-65 years who had recovered from COVID-19.

The CDR3 DNA sequence: TGTGCCAGTAGTATCCCGACTAGCGGGAGAGACAATGAGCAGTTCTTC. It encodes CASSIPTSGRDNEQFF. The gene calls are TRBV19 and TRBJ2-1, with 12 bases that match TRBD2. This CDR3 spans 16 amino acids. V lost 3 bases and J lost 5; bases outside the gene matches: 5. CDR1 and CDR2 from the germline V gene are LNHDA and SQIVND (reference sequence).